This T cell receptor beta chain was obtained from a study of blood T cell repertoires in COVID-19. Study-level information: The origin of the acute and convalescent COVID-19 samples was the United States, Italy and Spain.

Clones were read by immunoSEQ multiplex PCR, and TCRdb kept only the in-frame ones, dropping some. The table includes roughly 250,000 clones, roughly 86% detected once. Residents of about two dozen US areas, aged roughly 18 to 89 years, made up the participants. Categorization into cohorts depended on clinical history that participants reported. Recovered status in Cohort 3 required two negative PCRs, clearance, or symptom resolution. V was shortened by 3 bases and J by 0 bases, with 6 bases between the two germline ends. Germline loops: CDR1 SGHVS, CDR2 FNYEAQ. This CDR3 has 14 residues. The J gene is TRBJ1-3, the V gene TRBV7-6; D not resolved. The material sequenced was PBMCs or T cells enriched from blood (not recorded which). The receptor was isolated from a woman between 45 and 65 years old who had recovered from COVID-19. The CDR3 sequence is CASSLAVSGNTIYF. The CDR3 region has the DNA TGTGCCAGCAGCTTGGCGGTCTCTGGAAACACCATATATTTT.